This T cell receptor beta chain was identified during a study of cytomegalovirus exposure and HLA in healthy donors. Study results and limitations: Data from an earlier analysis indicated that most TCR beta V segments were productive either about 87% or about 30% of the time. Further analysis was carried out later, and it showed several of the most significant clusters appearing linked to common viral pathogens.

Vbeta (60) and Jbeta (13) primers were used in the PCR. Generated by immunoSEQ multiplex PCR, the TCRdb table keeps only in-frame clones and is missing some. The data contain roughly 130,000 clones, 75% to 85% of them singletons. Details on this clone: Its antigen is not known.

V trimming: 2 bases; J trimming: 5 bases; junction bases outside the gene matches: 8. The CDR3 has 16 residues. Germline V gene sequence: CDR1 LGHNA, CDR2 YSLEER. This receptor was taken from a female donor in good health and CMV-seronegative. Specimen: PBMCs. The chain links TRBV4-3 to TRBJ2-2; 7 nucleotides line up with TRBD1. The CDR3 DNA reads TGCGCCAGCAGCCAAAATAGGGCAGGGGGAACCGGGGAGCTGTTTTTT. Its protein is CASSQNRAGGTGELFF.